This is a list of T cell receptor beta chains from one sample in a study of blood T cell repertoires in COVID-19. Method: immunoSEQ multiplex PCR; TCRdb's copy keeps in-frame clones and lacks some. This sample has around 250,000 clones, with around 84% found just once. Sequenced material: PBMCs or T cells enriched from blood (not recorded which). The receptor source for this set is a woman aged 45-65 years who had been exposed to COVID-19. CDR3s include the opening cysteine and the closing phenylalanine or tryptophan.

CDR3,J,V
CASSLVYDRFYGYTF,TRBJ1-2,TRBV7-2
CASSHTGGNTEAFF,TRBJ1-1,TRBV6-6
CASSGYGVRDEQFF,TRBJ2-1,TRBV27
CASSQEVGRASTDTQYF,TRBJ2-3,TRBV4-2
CASSLGWNYGYTF,TRBJ1-2,TRBV12-3/TRBV12-4
CASSSRGGLNTEAFF,TRBJ1-1,TRBV13
CATRLAGTDTQYF,TRBJ2-3,TRBV5-1
CAWSHQGPYEQYF,TRBJ2-7,TRBV30
CASRPRTENTEAFF,TRBJ1-1,TRBV5-4
CASSQDSGYGYTF,TRBJ1-2,TRBV4-1
CASSEVRVSYEQYF,TRBJ2-7,TRBV2
CATSGQIALSSTDTQYF,TRBJ2-3,TRBV15
CATSSAGQVNQPQHF,TRBJ1-5,TRBV19
CASSNEGEEQYF,TRBJ2-7,TRBV21-1
CASSPSGLAKNIQYF,TRBJ2-4,TRBV7-9
CAIRGQSEVAFF,TRBJ1-1,TRBV10-3
CASRLVPGGGGPLHF,TRBJ1-6,TRBV12-2
CASSLRLGGYTF,TRBJ1-2,TRBV5-8
CASTGEPNYGYTF,TRBJ1-2,TRBV28
CASGQGSDNIQYF,TRBJ2-4,TRBV9
CATSGRVAESSTDTQYF,TRBJ2-3,TRBV24-1
CAWSVQSYNEQFF,TRBJ2-1,TRBV30
CASSQTGIGELFF,TRBJ2-2,TRBV4-1
CASSLAGQASGAFF,TRBJ1-1,TRBV7-9
CSVLTETANYGYTF,TRBJ1-2,TRBV29-1
CASSQRGWETQYF,TRBJ2-5,TRBV7-2
CSVPAGPQNTDTQYF,TRBJ2-3,TRBV29-1
CASSSPDRGIGNIQYF,TRBJ2-4,TRBV28
CASSSRTSGSTDTQYF,TRBJ2-3,TRBV5-1
CASSPRDGSATYEQYF,TRBJ2-7,TRBV7-8
CASSELGRGRGPDTQYF,TRBJ2-3,TRBV6-1
CATGYYGYTF,TRBJ1-2,TRBV28
CASSLPSGRGQPQHF,TRBJ1-5,TRBV19
CASSSWTSRSYNEQFF,TRBJ2-1,TRBV6-4
CASSRGTATEAFF,TRBJ1-1,TRBV18
CASSFQAAPGTEAFF,TRBJ1-1,TRBV27
CASSLAQGKDGYTF,TRBJ1-2,TRBV7-2
CASSLGVWEGYTF,TRBJ1-2,TRBV7-9
CASSFGGVTDTQYF,TRBJ2-3,TRBV5-1
CASSLEYPISAPYGEQFF,TRBJ2-1,TRBV7-8
CASSLDQGPNQPQHF,TRBJ1-5,TRBV5-1
CAIALTSGGANTGELFF,TRBJ2-2,TRBV10-3
CASSIRGMNTGELFF,TRBJ2-2,TRBV19